Below, 20 T cell receptor beta chains from the same sample are listed, as sequenced in a study of T cells in Graves' hyperthyroidism and ophthalmopathy. The source material, RNA transcripts, was used to amplify TCR beta CDR3 regions. RT-PCR in the first round (using the HTBI primer set) targeted the TCR CDR3. TCRdb re-called the multiplex PCR reads with MiXCR, one entry per CDR3 protein. In the table there are 500,000 to 700,000 distinct CDR3 sequences, roughly 17% of which are singletons. The sample taken for sequencing was blood. The receptor source for this set is a woman younger than 35 with Graves' hyperthyroidism.

The J gene is TRBJ1-5, the V gene TRBV15; D not resolved. The CDR3 runs to 15 residues. Germline CDR1 reads LNHNV; CDR2 reads YYDKDF (reference sequence). The V gene lost 0 bases and the J gene lost 4 bases, with 10 bases spanning the gap. CDR3 nucleotide sequence: TGTGCCACCAGCAGAGATCGGGGAGAAAATCAGCCCCAGCATTTT. This sequence encodes CATSRDRGENQPQHF.

This clonotype appeared a few times. In DNA form, the CDR3 reads TGTGCCATCACCCCGGGACTAGCGGGAGAAGAGCAGTTCTTC. Amino acids: CAITPGLAGEEQFF. This sequence joins TRBV10-3 and TRBJ2-1; TRBD2 matches 14 bases. The CDR3 runs to 14 residues. V gave up 7 bases and J gave up 10 bases; unmatched junction bases: 6. CDR1 is ENHRY, CDR2 SYGVKD, per germline.

The V call is TRBV12-3 or TRBV12-4, the J call TRBJ2-2; 7 positions match TRBD2. V lost 3 bases to trimming and J lost 5 bases; unmatched junction nucleotides: 9. The CDR3 runs 16 residues. CDR3 sequence reads: CASSFWLAEATGELFF. In DNA, the CDR3 is TGTGCCAGCAGTTTCTGGCTAGCGGAAGCAACCGGGGAGCTGTTTTTT.

Here the CDR3 reads CASSLLGSPYGYTF. DNA of the CDR3: TGTGCCAGCAGTTTACTTGGCAGCCCCTATGGCTACACCTTC. The chain recombines TRBV27 with TRBJ1-2, with D unresolved. Looked up from germline, CDR1 is MNHEY and CDR2 is SMNVEV (reference sequence). The CDR3 loop spans 14 amino acids. V lost 2 bases and J 4 bases, leaving 11 bases between the germline ends.

The chain has TRBV7-2 and TRBJ2-3; 9 nucleotides match TRBD2. This CDR3 is built from 17 residues. V shed 4 bases and J 3 bases; nucleotides not matched to a gene: 11. CDR1 is SGHTA and CDR2 is FQGNSA in the germline V gene. CDR3: CASSSFPSAGGTDTQYF. The CDR3 bases are TGTGCCAGCAGCTCTTTTCCCTCAGCGGGGGGTACAGATACGCAGTATTTT. The whole variable domain, filled in from reference TRBV7-2 and TRBJ2-3, reads GAGVSQSPSNKVTEKGKDVELRCDPISGHTALYWYRQSLGQGLEFLIYFQGNSAPDKSGLPSDRFSAERTGGSVSTLTIQRTQQEDSAVYLCASSSFPSAGGTDTQYFGPGTRLTVL.

This clonotype turned up a few times. V and J are TRBV29-1 and TRBJ2-5, with 7 bases aligning to TRBD1. This CDR3 has 12 amino acids. With V trimmed by 6 bases and J by 2 bases, 3 bases remained unmatched. Germline V gene lookup returns CDR1 SQVTM and CDR2 ANQGSEA. In DNA, the CDR3 is TGCAGCGTCACAGGGGTGCAAGAGACCCAGTACTTC. Protein product: CSVTGVQETQYF.

The J gene is TRBJ2-5, the V gene TRBV5-5, with 13 positions matching TRBD2. Trimming took 3 bases from V and 4 from J; bases not matched to a gene: 3. Germline V lookup: CDR1 SGHKS, CDR2 YYEKEE (reference sequence). CDR3 size: 15 residues. Written as DNA, the CDR3 is TGTGCCAGCAGCTGGGGACTAGCGGGGAGAGAGACCCAGTACTTC. Translating it yields CASSWGLAGRETQYF.

Comments on this clonotype: A read error is possible here, since a much larger clone lies one base away. The chain uses TRBV4-1 and TRBJ1-2; 8 nucleotides line up with TRBD1. V shed 4 bases, J shed 4 bases, and the junction held 11 bases outside the gene matches. The CDR3 is made up of 16 amino acids. Germline values: CDR1 MGHRA, CDR2 YSYEKL. CDR3 amino acids: CASSPRQGALFYGYTF. CDR3 in DNA: TGCGCCAGCAGCCCGAGGCAGGGGGCTCTCTTCTATGGCTACACCTTC.

This clonotype was observed a handful of times. The chain employs TRBV25-1 and TRBJ2-7, with a possible D match to TRBD1 (6 bases). This CDR3 region has 14 residues. With 1 base removed from V and 3 bases from J, the gap between germline ends came to 10 bases. Germline CDR1 reads MGHDK; CDR2 reads SYGVNS. DNA of the CDR3: TGTGCCAGCAGTGAATTGGTAGGGGGCTACGAGCAGTACTTC. Residues: CASSELVGGYEQYF.

The sample holds many counts of this clonotype. The chain carries TRBV15 and TRBJ2-7, with D unclear. V shed 5 bases and J shed 0 bases, with 11 bases lying between them. Germline V lookup: CDR1 LNHNV, CDR2 YYDKDF (reference sequence). This CDR3 spans 14 amino acids. The CDR3 DNA reads as TGTGCCACCAGCGGTCAGGTACCCTCCTACGAGCAGTACTTC. Translating gives CATSGQVPSYEQYF.

This clonotype was seen at least ten times. The gene calls are TRBV20-1 and TRBJ2-3; 9 bases agree with TRBD1. CDR3 length: 16 amino acids. CDR1 is DFQATT, CDR2 SNEGSKA, per germline (reference sequence). J lost 2 bases, V lost 3 bases, and 9 bases had no gene match. The CDR3 loop is CSASKDGTGTTDTQYF. CDR3 sequence (DNA): TGCAGTGCTAGTAAGGACGGGACAGGGACCACAGATACGCAGTATTTT.

The chain couples TRBV5-1 to TRBJ1-6; D is ambiguous. Germline CDR1 SGHRS, CDR2 YFSETQ. Trimming removed 2 bases from V and 0 bases from J, with 9 bases in between. The CDR3 extends over 16 amino acids. The CDR3 spells CASSLQKRSYNSPLHF. The CDR3 DNA reads as TGCGCCAGCAGCTTACAGAAACGCTCCTATAATTCACCCCTCCACTTT.

The sample holds a few counts of this clonotype. This chain links TRBV30 with TRBJ2-1; 9 bases align to TRBD1. The trim removed 2 bases at V and 5 bases at J, leaving 10 bases unmatched. Per germline, CDR1 GTSNPN and CDR2 SVGIG (reference sequence). The CDR3 spans 16 residues. The CDR3 loop is CAWSTRTGVTHNEQFF. Here the CDR3 DNA reads TGTGCCTGGAGTACTAGGACAGGGGTAACGCACAATGAGCAGTTCTTC.

The chain recombines TRBV15 with TRBJ1-2, with 7 bases lining up with TRBD1. In germline, CDR1 is LNHNV, CDR2 YYDKDF (reference sequence). V lost 8 bases and J lost 0; bases outside the gene matches: 6. This CDR3 has 14 residues. CDR3 amino acids: CATGIQGTNYGYTF. In DNA, the CDR3 is TGTGCCACCGGTATACAGGGGACTAACTATGGCTACACCTTC. The full variable domain, with the rest looked up from reference TRBV15 and TRBJ1-2, is DAMVIQNPRYQVTQFGKPVTLSCSQTLNHNVMYWYQQKSSQAPKLLFHYYDKDFNNEADTPDNFQSRRPNTSFCFLDIRSPGLGDTAMYLCATGIQGTNYGYTFGSGTRLTVV.

This clonotype was picked up a small number of times. The chain carries TRBV7-9 and TRBJ2-6; possibly TRBD2 for D (6 bases). The ends were cut back, 5 bases at V and 1 base at J, with 12 bases in the middle. Germline V gene data show CDR1 as SEHNR and CDR2 as FQNEAQ (reference sequence). This CDR3 has 16 amino acids. The CDR3 here is CASSLPRGSGANVLTF. In nucleotides, the CDR3 is TGTGCCAGCAGCCTGCCACGGGGGTCTGGGGCCAACGTCCTGACTTTC.

This clonotype was seen a handful of times. The chain employs TRBV7-8 and TRBJ1-1; the match to TRBD1 covers 8 bases. This CDR3 spans 14 amino acids. V shed 5 bases and J 5 bases; nucleotides not matched to a gene: 7. CDR1 SGHVS and CDR2 FQNEAQ come from the germline V gene. The CDR3 here is CASSGQGGGTEAFF. For the CDR3, the DNA is TGTGCCAGCAGCGGACAGGGAGGAGGGACTGAAGCTTTCTTT.

This clonotype was seen only once. The chain couples TRBV15 to TRBJ1-2, with D perhaps matching TRBD1 (5 bases). CDR3 length: 16 residues. V was trimmed by 8 bases and J by 1 base, leaving 20 bases between them. Germline lookup yields CDR1 LNHNV and CDR2 YYDKDF (reference sequence). The DNA for the CDR3 is TGTGCCACCGGCCCCGGACAACTCCTACATAACTATGGCTACACCTTC. It specifies CATGPGQLLHNYGYTF. The full variable domain, in which reference TRBV15 and TRBJ1-2 provide the parts outside the CDR3, is DAMVIQNPRYQVTQFGKPVTLSCSQTLNHNVMYWYQQKSSQAPKLLFHYYDKDFNNEADTPDNFQSRRPNTSFCFLDIRSPGLGDTAMYLCATGPGQLLHNYGYTFGSGTRLTVV.

This clonotype has a count of ten or more. The rearrangement uses TRBV30 and TRBJ2-1, with 9 bases identical to TRBD1. Germline CDR1 and CDR2: GTSNPN and SVGIG (reference sequence). The CDR3 totals 13 residues. V trimming: 7 bases; J trimming: 6 bases; junction bases outside the gene matches: 7. CDR3 region: CAFLPGQGNEQFF. Here the CDR3 DNA reads TGTGCCTTTCTCCCGGGACAGGGCAATGAGCAGTTCTTC.

This clonotype was counted a few times. The chain has TRBV6-4 and TRBJ2-3, with D hard to call. In germline, CDR1 is MRHNA, CDR2 SNTAGT. The CDR3 is made up of 14 amino acids. With 2 bases removed from V and 2 bases from J, the gap between germline ends came to 8 bases. The CDR3 region is CASSDGKDTDTQYF. The CDR3 coding sequence is TGTGCCAGCAGTGACGGAAAGGACACAGATACGCAGTATTTT.

As for this clonotype: A much larger clone lies a single base off, so this may be a read error. V usage is TRBV20-1 and J usage is TRBJ2-3, with D perhaps TRBD1 (5 bases). The length of the CDR3 is 13 residues. V dropped 7 bases and J dropped 5 bases, with 16 bases sitting between them. Germline V CDR1 and CDR2: DFQATT, SNEGSKA (reference sequence). The CDR3 is CSVDIRGVDTQYF. The CDR3 nucleotides are TGCAGTGTGGACATAAGAGGCGTAGATACGCAGTATTTT.